Each of the 30 T cell receptor beta chains below was sequenced from the same sample in a study of Ad26.COV2.S vaccination and SARS-CoV-2 variants. The treatment was: 15 to 20 received Ad26.COV2.S at low or high dose, single or two shots; 5 received placebo; per-sample allocation not given. Repertoires come from day 63 after the first vaccine or placebo injection. Clones were sequenced by immunoSEQ multiplex PCR, and TCRdb holds only the in-frame ones, with some missing. The sample holds a few hundred thousand clones; roughly 90% are singletons and the top ten take approximately 4%. The specimen comprised peripheral blood, sampled in a trial of Ad26.COV2.S vaccine versus placebo. These receptors came from a person between 18 and 59 years old who received the Ad26.COV2.S COVID-19 vaccine or a placebo.

The chain couples TRBV5-1 to TRBJ2-5; D uncertain. V gave up 5 bases and J gave up 2 bases, with 16 bases separating them. CDR1 is SGHRS and CDR2 is YFSETQ in the germline V gene. The CDR3 spans 15 residues. CDR3 in amino acids: CASSPYRQTQETQYF. CDR3 nucleotides: TGCGCCAGCAGTCCTTACCGACAAACTCAAGAGACCCAGTACTTC.

The V and J genes are TRBV12-3 or TRBV12-4 and TRBJ1-2; no firm D call. Trimming shortened V by 2 bases and J by 7 bases, and 8 bases separated the two germline ends. The CDR3 runs 12 residues. The DNA of the CDR3 is TGTGCCAGCAGTTTATCCGGGTCTGGCTACACCTTC. It encodes CASSLSGSGYTF.

V usage is TRBV6-5 and J usage is TRBJ2-1; possibly TRBD1 for D (5 bases). V was shortened by 4 bases and J by 3 bases, with 7 bases between the two germline ends. This CDR3 is built from 13 residues. Germline CDR1 MNHEY, CDR2 SVGAGI. CDR3 DNA: TGTGCCAGCAGTTTCACAGGCTACAATGAGCAGTTCTTC. It codes for CASSFTGYNEQFF.

The chain links TRBV29-1 to TRBJ2-1, with D maybe TRBD2 (5 bases). There are 13 residues in the CDR3. Germline CDR1 SQVTM, CDR2 ANQGSEA. Trimming took off 5 bases at V and 9 bases at J, with 17 bases between the two ends. CDR3: CSVRRSREGEQFF. CDR3 nucleotide sequence: TGCAGCGTTAGGCGTTCGCGTGAGGGTGAGCAGTTCTTC.

This sequence joins TRBV25-1 and TRBJ2-3; tentatively, D is TRBD1 or TRBD2 (5 bases each). V was trimmed by 5 bases and J by 2 bases, leaving 17 bases between them. Germline-derived CDR1 and CDR2 are MGHDK and SYGVNS. The CDR3 contains 16 residues. CDR3: CASSLSRVGTTDTQYF. DNA of the CDR3: TGTGCCAGCAGTCTTTCTAGGGTAGGGACCACAGATACGCAGTATTTT.

This clone was recorded once. The gene calls are TRBV9 and TRBJ1-6; 7 bases are a match to TRBD1. CDR1 and CDR2 (germline): SGDLS, YYNGEE. V was pared by 7 bases and J by 10 bases, with 8 bases of the junction left unmatched. This CDR3 has 13 residues. This chain's CDR3 is CASDTGVGSPLHF. DNA of the CDR3: TGTGCCAGCGATACAGGGGTCGGGTCACCCCTCCACTTT.

V and J are TRBV4-1 and TRBJ1-5; no clear D. CDR1 is MGHRA and CDR2 is YSYEKL in the germline V gene. The CDR3 covers 15 residues. The germline V and J ends were trimmed by 1 base and 6 bases, with 13 bases remaining between them. The CDR3 region is CASSQVGLNGQPQHF. Here the CDR3 DNA reads TGCGCCAGCAGCCAAGTTGGACTCAACGGTCAGCCCCAGCATTTT.

The genes are TRBV6-5 and TRBJ2-7; D remains unclear. The ends were cut back, 5 bases at V and 0 bases at J, with 14 bases in the middle. The germline V gene encodes CDR1 MNHEY and CDR2 SVGAGI. The CDR3 has 15 amino acids. Here the CDR3 reads CASSNLGGSSYEQYF. The CDR3 DNA sequence: TGTGCCAGCAGTAATCTCGGCGGAAGCTCCTACGAGCAGTACTTC.

The rearrangement uses TRBV6-6 and TRBJ1-1; D not certain. Germline CDR1 MNHNY, CDR2 SVGAGI (reference sequence). The CDR3 loop spans 13 amino acids. Trimming pared 2 bases from V and 3 bases from J, leaving 7 bases between. The CDR3 sequence: CASSYAGDTEAFF. CDR3 bases: TGTGCCAGCAGTTACGCCGGGGACACTGAAGCTTTCTTT.

This chain uses TRBV5-6 with TRBJ1-1, with D perhaps TRBD1 (6 bases). This CDR3 is 15 amino acids long. V was pared by 2 bases and J by 7 bases, with 18 bases between. Germline loops: CDR1 SGHDT, CDR2 YYEEEE. CDR3 in amino acids: CASSFLDSRGVEAFF. The CDR3 coding sequence is TGTGCCAGCAGCTTCTTGGACAGCCGGGGTGTTGAAGCTTTCTTT.

V gene TRBV18 combines with J gene TRBJ2-3, with D maybe TRBD1 (6 bases). The CDR3 contains 20 residues. In germline, CDR1 is KGHSH, CDR2 LQKENI. V lost 6 bases to trimming and J lost 4 bases, with 32 bases between them. CDR3 sequence: CASSSLRIATGQQGADTQYF. The CDR3, as DNA: TGTGCCAGCTCCTCTCTACGTATAGCCACGGGACAACAGGGCGCAGATACGCAGTATTTT.

The V gene is TRBV2, the J gene TRBJ2-5; D gene unclear. The V gene's germline CDR1 is SNHLY and CDR2 FYNNEI. This CDR3 contains 13 residues. V dropped 9 bases and J dropped 4 bases, with 15 bases sitting between them. This chain's CDR3 is CARNDPLGETQYF. In nucleotides, the CDR3 is TGTGCCAGAAATGACCCGCTTGGAGAGACCCAGTACTTC.

The gene calls are TRBV7-2 and TRBJ1-5; 9 bases map to TRBD1. The CDR3 has 15 amino acids. The V gene's germline CDR1 is SGHTA and CDR2 FQGNSA. The trim removed 5 bases at V and 0 bases at J, leaving 2 bases unmatched. CDR3 nucleotides: TGTGCCAGCAGCCGGGACAGGGCTAGCAATCAGCCCCAGCATTTT. Translation: CASSRDRASNQPQHF. Together with reference TRBV7-2 and TRBJ1-5, the CDR3 gives the full variable domain: GAGVSQSPSNKVTEKGKDVELRCDPISGHTALYWYRQSLGQGLEFLIYFQGNSAPDKSGLPSDRFSAERTGGSVSTLTIQRTQQEDSAVYLCASSRDRASNQPQHFGDGTRLSIL.

This clone was seen once. The rearrangement uses TRBV4-3 and TRBJ2-7; the D gene is possibly TRBD2 (6 bases). This CDR3 is 17 amino acids long. Germline CDR1 is LGHNA and CDR2 is YSLEER. V was cut by 0 bases and J by 6 bases, with 21 bases left in between. The DNA of the CDR3 is TGCGCCAGCAGCCAAGATCTAGCTGCGGGGTCTTTGGGCGAGCAGTACTTC. Its translation is CASSQDLAAGSLGEQYF.

The J gene is TRBJ1-2, the V gene TRBV4-2; 7 bases map to TRBD1. The CDR3 is 16 amino acids. Germline V gene sequence: CDR1 LGHNA, CDR2 YNFKEQ. V shed 4 bases and J 4 bases; nucleotides not matched to a gene: 12. The CDR3 bases are TGTGCCAGCAGCCGGTCTACAGGGGCGGAGAGCTATGGCTACACCTTC. Translating it yields CASSRSTGAESYGYTF.

This clone was observed a single time. The V gene is TRBV28, the J gene TRBJ2-3; D is undetermined. V was cut by 8 bases and J by 6 bases, with 9 bases left in between. Germline assignment: CDR1 MDHEN and CDR2 SYDVKM. The CDR3 covers 11 residues. The CDR3 sequence is CASHGVDTQYF. The CDR3 nucleotides read TGTGCCAGCCACGGAGTGGATACGCAGTATTTT.

The V call is TRBV5-4, the J call TRBJ1-1; tentative D call: TRBD1 (5 bases). Germline V gene lookup returns CDR1 SGHNT and CDR2 YYREEE (reference sequence). The CDR3 extends over 14 amino acids. Trimming stripped 0 bases from V and 4 bases from J, with 10 bases between. The CDR3 bases are TGTGCCAGCAGCTTGGAGCAGGGTATCACTGAAGCTTTCTTT. Translation gives CASSLEQGITEAFF.

The chain carries TRBV28 and TRBJ2-1; weak D call: TRBD1 (5 bases). The germline CDR1 and CDR2 sequences are MDHEN and SYDVKM. The CDR3 contains 13 residues. Between the trimmed V and J ends, which lost 3 bases and 5 bases, there was a span of 8 bases. CDR3 protein: CASSFQGHNEQFF. DNA for the CDR3: TGTGCCAGCAGTTTTCAGGGCCACAATGAGCAGTTCTTC.

The chain is built from TRBV15 and TRBJ2-2, with 12 positions matching TRBD2. Germline V gene sequence: CDR1 LNHNV, CDR2 YYDKDF (reference sequence). Unmatched junction bases numbered 3, after V lost 0 bases and J lost 7 bases. CDR3 length equals 16 residues. The DNA of the CDR3 is TGTGCCACCAGCAGAGATCTAGCGGGGGGGCTCGGGGAGCTGTTTTTT. It yields the protein CATSRDLAGGLGELFF.

A single count supports this clone. The chain links TRBV5-4 to TRBJ1-1; 7 bases agree with TRBD1. V lost 4 bases and J lost 1; bases outside the gene matches: 4. The CDR3 is made up of 14 amino acids. Germline loops: CDR1 SGHNT, CDR2 YYREEE (reference sequence). CDR3 bases: TGTGCCAGCAGCCCTTGGACAGGGAACACTGAAGCTTTCTTT. It yields the protein CASSPWTGNTEAFF.

The chain recombines TRBV4-1 with TRBJ1-2, with D perhaps TRBD1 (5 bases). The CDR3 loop spans 16 amino acids. Per the germline V gene, CDR1 is MGHRA and CDR2 is YSYEKL. V was shortened by 0 bases and J by 4 bases, with 15 bases between the two germline ends. CDR3 bases: TGCGCCAGCAGCCAAGACGGAGGGGAATGGACCTATGGCTACACCTTC. As protein: CASSQDGGEWTYGYTF.

V usage is TRBV6-6 and J usage is TRBJ2-7; 10 bases are a match to TRBD1. The CDR3 runs 14 residues. Trimming removed 6 bases from V and 6 bases from J; junction bases left unmatched: 8. The germline V gene encodes CDR1 MNHNY and CDR2 SVGAGI (reference sequence). The CDR3 region is CASSTTGGVPEQYF. In DNA, the CDR3 is TGTGCCAGCAGCACGACAGGGGGCGTTCCCGAGCAGTACTTC.

Written as DNA, the CDR3 is TGTGCCAGCAGTACCCTCCGAGGAGACATTCAGTACTTC. This translates into CASSTLRGDIQYF. The chain has TRBV28 and TRBJ2-4; D unclear. V was clipped by 5 bases and J by 8 bases, with 13 bases between them. There are 13 residues in the CDR3. Germline V gene sequence: CDR1 MDHEN, CDR2 SYDVKM. Based on the CDR3 plus reference TRBV28 and TRBJ2-4, the full variable domain is DVKVTQSSRYLVKRTGEKVFLECVQDMDHENMFWYRQDPGLGLRLIYFSYDVKMKEKGDIPEGYSVSREKKERFSLILESASTNQTSMYLCASSTLRGDIQYFGAGTRLSVL.

The chain carries TRBV7-9 and TRBJ2-1, with D unresolved. Germline V gene lookup returns CDR1 SEHNR and CDR2 FQNEAQ (reference sequence). Trimming cost V 1 base and J 7 bases, with 8 bases left between them. This CDR3 has 13 residues. The CDR3 DNA follows: TGTGCCAGCAGCTTAGTAGATAGAAATGAGCAGTTCTTC. The encoded protein is CASSLVDRNEQFF.

V and J are TRBV28 and TRBJ2-1; no definite D call. CDR1 is MDHEN and CDR2 is SYDVKM in the germline V gene. The CDR3 contains 11 residues. V was trimmed by 5 bases and J by 8 bases, leaving 7 bases between them. The CDR3: CASSLRHEQFF. The CDR3 nucleotides read TGTGCCAGCAGTCTACGCCATGAGCAGTTCTTC. Together with reference TRBV28 and TRBJ2-1, the CDR3 gives the full variable domain: DVKVTQSSRYLVKRTGEKVFLECVQDMDHENMFWYRQDPGLGLRLIYFSYDVKMKEKGDIPEGYSVSREKKERFSLILESASTNQTSMYLCASSLRHEQFFGPGTRLTVL.

The chain is built from TRBV7-9 and TRBJ2-7; TRBD1 matches at 9 bases. The CDR3 has 16 amino acids. Germline assignment: CDR1 SEHNR and CDR2 FQNEAQ (reference sequence). The trim removed 1 base at V and 0 bases at J, leaving 4 bases unmatched. The CDR3 DNA reads TGTGCCAGCAGCTTAGAGCCGGGACAGGGCTCCTACGAGCAGTACTTC. Amino acids: CASSLEPGQGSYEQYF.

The gene calls are TRBV19 and TRBJ2-1; TRBD2 agrees at 12 bases. With 3 bases clipped from V and 5 bases from J, the junction kept 5 bases outside the gene matches. This CDR3 spans 16 amino acids. The germline V gene has CDR1 LNHDA and CDR2 SQIVND (reference sequence). The chain's CDR3 is CASSIMTSGGHNEQFF. The CDR3 coding sequence is TGTGCCAGTAGTATCATGACTAGCGGGGGACACAATGAGCAGTTCTTC.

For the CDR3, the DNA is TGTGCCAGTAGTGCCGGGACAGCCGGAACGAATAAGCCCCAGCATTTT. Its translation is CASSAGTAGTNKPQHF. The rearrangement joins TRBV19 to TRBJ1-5, with TRBD1 identical over 7 bases. CDR3 length: 16 amino acids. Trimming at V came to 5 bases and at J to 8 bases, leaving 15 bases not matched to a gene. Germline-derived CDR1 and CDR2 are LNHDA and SQIVND (reference sequence).

This clone was counted once. The V and J genes are TRBV12-3 or TRBV12-4 and TRBJ1-5; tentatively, D is TRBD1 (5 bases). Trimming cost V 6 bases and J 7 bases, with 13 bases left between them. The CDR3 has 13 residues. The CDR3 loop reads CASSGGGRQPQHF. The CDR3 DNA sequence: TGTGCCAGCAGCGGGGGAGGGCGCCAGCCCCAGCATTTT.

This chain connects TRBV29-1 to TRBJ2-7; D might be TRBD1 (6 bases). The germline CDR1 and CDR2 sequences are SQVTM and ANQGSEA. The CDR3 has 17 amino acids. With 7 bases removed from V and 1 base from J, the gap between germline ends came to 26 bases. The CDR3 region has the DNA TGCAGCGCCCGCCTCGTTAGGGGGATGAACATTTCCTACGAGCAGTACTTC. Its translation is CSARLVRGMNISYEQYF.